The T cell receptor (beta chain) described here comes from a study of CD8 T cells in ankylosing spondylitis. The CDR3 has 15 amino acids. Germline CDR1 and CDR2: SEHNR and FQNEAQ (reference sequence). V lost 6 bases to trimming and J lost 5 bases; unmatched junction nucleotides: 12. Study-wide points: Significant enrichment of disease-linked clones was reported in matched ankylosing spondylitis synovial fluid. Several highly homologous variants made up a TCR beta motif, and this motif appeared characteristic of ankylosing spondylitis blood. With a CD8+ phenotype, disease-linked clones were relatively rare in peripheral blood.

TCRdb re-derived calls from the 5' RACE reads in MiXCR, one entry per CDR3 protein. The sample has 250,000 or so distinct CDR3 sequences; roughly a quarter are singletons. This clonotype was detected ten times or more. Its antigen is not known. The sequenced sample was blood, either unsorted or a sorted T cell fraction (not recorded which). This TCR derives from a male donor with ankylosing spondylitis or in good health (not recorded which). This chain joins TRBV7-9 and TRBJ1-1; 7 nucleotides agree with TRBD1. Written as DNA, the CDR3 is TGTGCCAGCAGACCAAAGGACAGGCTGGGGACTGAAGCTTTCTTT. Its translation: CASRPKDRLGTEAFF.